This T cell receptor beta chain was obtained from a study of siplizumab effects on memory and regulatory T cells. With respect to this clone: Its specificity is unknown.

Profiled with immunoSEQ multiplex PCR; TCRdb holds only in-frame clones, not every one. The sample consists of some 80,000 clones, 95% of them appearing once. Whole-study results and caveats: Suppressive capability of dividing Tregs from siplizumab cultures went unverified. Alloreactive sequences whose origin lay in unstimulated CD4+ memory cells were significantly reduced by siplizumab. Of the alloreactive clones, only a minor fraction mapped to unstimulated subsets.

The V gene's germline CDR1 is MGHRA and CDR2 YSYEKL. V shed 1 base and J shed 1 base, with 7 bases lying between them. The CDR3 is made up of 14 amino acids. Sequenced input: CD8+ T cells sorted from blood. This chain links TRBV4-1 with TRBJ2-5; D gene uncertain. This TCR came from a human donor in good health. The CDR3 here is CASSQVEVQETQYF. In DNA, the CDR3 is TGCGCCAGCAGCCAAGTAGAGGTCCAAGAGACCCAGTACTTC.